This record covers a single T cell receptor beta chain. This record comes from a study of CD8+CD57+ T cells in acquired aplastic anemia. Study overall: An average of roughly 3 ug of DNA was obtained from sorted CD4+ and CD8+ cells.

Patients sequenced had flow cytometry evidence of CD8+CD57+ cell expansion. Investigators profiled TCR beta VDJ and CDR3 from genomic DNA template. In TCRdb, the reads were re-called with MiXCR into one record per CDR3 protein. The table records under 500,000 distinct CDR3 sequences, roughly 34% of them present only once. Input material: sorted CD4+, CD8+, or CD8+CD57+ T cells (not recorded which) from PBMCs. This clonotype was sampled from a human donor with aplastic anemia.

CDR3 in amino acids: CASSLVMPAASGANVLTF. CDR3 sequence (DNA): TGTGCCAGCAGCTTAGTTATGCCCGCGGCCTCTGGGGCCAACGTCCTGACTTTC. The V gene is TRBV11-2, the J gene TRBJ2-6; D gene unclear. Looked up from germline, CDR1 is SGHAT and CDR2 is FQNNGV. V was trimmed by 1 base and J by 0 bases, leaving 13 bases between them. This CDR3 region has 18 residues.